Below are 9 T cell receptor beta chains sequenced from a single sample in a study of human T cells and chemical hapten exposure. One entry per CDR3 protein results from TCRdb running MiXCR on the RACE reads. Among about 90,000 distinct CDR3 sequences listed, about 11% were seen once. The time point here: patch test 1, 2 weeks after DPC sensitization. Treatment defined: therapeutic diphenylcyclopropenone sensitization with weekly scalp DPC. The sample consisted of whole blood, taken in connection with sensitization to the hapten diphenylcyclopropenone (DPC). These receptors came from a man in his forties or fifties with alopecia areata. Some clones in this sample may be carry-over from other donors' samples.

This clonotype has at least ten counts. V and J are TRBV30 and TRBJ1-2, with unresolved D. The CDR3 spans 11 residues. V shed 1 base and J shed 4 bases, with 4 bases lying between them. Germline V gene data show CDR1 as GTSNPN and CDR2 as SVGIG (reference sequence). CDR3 sequence reads: CAWSGGYGYTF. CDR3 nucleotide sequence: TGTGCCTGGAGTGGCGGCTATGGCTACACCTTC.

This clonotype was detected many times. The V call is TRBV7-9, the J call TRBJ2-7; D is ambiguous. The CDR3 consists of 11 residues. Trimming took 1 base from V and 6 from J, leaving 4 bases between them. CDR1 SEHNR and CDR2 FQNEAQ come from the germline V gene (reference sequence). CDR3: CASSLGPEQYF. CDR3 bases: TGTGCCAGCAGCTTAGGGCCCGAGCAGTACTTC.

Of note for this clonotype: Possible read error: a much larger clone is one base away. The chain joins TRBV12-2 to TRBJ2-7; TRBD2 reflects the table's D call only, with no check against the DNA. TRBV12-2 is labeled a pseudogene. The CDR3 is made up of 17 amino acids. CDR3: CASRLERENRAGYELYF. The CDR3 coding sequence is TGTGCAAGTCGCTTAGAGCGGGAAAACAGGGCCGGGTACGAGCTGTACTTC.

This clonotype was recorded a few times. The chain combines TRBV7-2 with TRBJ2-7; 8 bases line up with TRBD2. Germline V gene lookup returns CDR1 SGHTA and CDR2 FQGNSA. The CDR3 is 14 amino acids. Trimming at V came to 5 bases and at J to 5 bases, leaving 8 bases not matched to a gene. CDR3 sequence: CASSPRLAGDEQYF. The CDR3 DNA reads TGTGCCAGCAGCCCCCGTCTAGCGGGTGACGAGCAGTACTTC.

This clonotype showed up many times. The rearrangement uses TRBV7-2 and TRBJ1-4, with TRBD1 identical over 9 bases. Germline V gene lookup returns CDR1 SGHTA and CDR2 FQGNSA. The CDR3 consists of 16 residues. J gave up 4 bases and V 2 bases, and 5 bases lay outside the gene matches. The CDR3 loop is CASSLKTGGSNEKLFF. The CDR3 coding sequence is TGTGCCAGCAGCTTAAAGACAGGGGGGAGTAATGAAAAACTGTTTTTT.

The chain combines TRBV18 with TRBJ2-5; D not certain. With 6 bases removed from V and 1 base from J, the gap between germline ends came to 12 bases. CDR1 and CDR2 (germline): KGHSH, LQKENI. The CDR3 sequence is 14 residues long. The CDR3 region is CASSPGVLQETQYF. The CDR3 DNA follows: TGTGCCAGCTCCCCGGGCGTACTCCAAGAGACCCAGTACTTC.

The chain is built from TRBV7-9 and TRBJ2-7; no clear D. Germline assignment: CDR1 SEHNR and CDR2 FQNEAQ (reference sequence). The V and J ends lost 5 bases and 2 bases respectively, with 10 bases between them. CDR3 length: 13 amino acids. In DNA form, the CDR3 reads TGTGCCAGCAGCACCTCTTACCCCTACGAGCAGTACTTC. Encoded protein: CASSTSYPYEQYF. Combining the CDR3 with reference TRBV7-9 and TRBJ2-7 gives the whole variable domain DTGVSQNPRHKITKRGQNVTFRCDPISEHNRLYWYRQTLGQGPEFLTYFQNEAQLEKSRLLSDRFSAERPKGSFSTLEIQRTEQGDSAMYLCASSTSYPYEQYFGPGTRLTVT.

CDR3 residues: CIRIMGRGSYNSPLHF. As DNA, the CDR3 is TGTATCAGAATTATGGGGCGGGGCTCCTATAATTCACCCCTCCACTTT. The chain recombines TRBV6-4 with TRBJ1-6; perhaps TRBD1 as D (5 bases). The CDR3 loop spans 16 amino acids. Germline CDR1 MRHNA, CDR2 SNTAGT.

This clonotype turned up a few times. The chain links TRBV2 to TRBJ1-5; D is unclear. The CDR3 has 14 amino acids. Germline CDR1 SNHLY, CDR2 FYNNEI. The V end was cut by 3 bases, the J end by 3 bases, with 9 bases between. In nucleotides, the CDR3 is TGTGCCAGCAGTGAGGGCCGTTCCAATCAGCCCCAGCATTTT. Translated, it gives CASSEGRSNQPQHF.